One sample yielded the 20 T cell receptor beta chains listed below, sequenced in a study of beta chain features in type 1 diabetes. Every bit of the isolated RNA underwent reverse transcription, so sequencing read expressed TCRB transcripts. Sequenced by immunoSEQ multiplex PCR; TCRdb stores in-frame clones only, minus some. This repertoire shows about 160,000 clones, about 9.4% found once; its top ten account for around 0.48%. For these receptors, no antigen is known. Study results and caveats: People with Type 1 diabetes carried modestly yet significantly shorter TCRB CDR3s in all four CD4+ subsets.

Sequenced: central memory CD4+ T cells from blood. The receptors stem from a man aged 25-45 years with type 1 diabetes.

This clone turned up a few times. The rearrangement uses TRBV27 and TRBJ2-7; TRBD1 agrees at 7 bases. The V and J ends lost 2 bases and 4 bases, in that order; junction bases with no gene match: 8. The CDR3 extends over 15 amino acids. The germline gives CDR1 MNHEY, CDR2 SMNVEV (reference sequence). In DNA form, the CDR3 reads TGTGCCAGCAGTTTAATCGAAGGGGGCCGGTACGAGCAGTACTTC. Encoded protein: CASSLIEGGRYEQYF.

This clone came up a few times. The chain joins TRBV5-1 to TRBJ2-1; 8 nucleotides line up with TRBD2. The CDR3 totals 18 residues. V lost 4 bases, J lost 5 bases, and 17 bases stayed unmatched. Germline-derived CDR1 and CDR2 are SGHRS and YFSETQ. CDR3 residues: CASSRGRSPSGSDNEQFF. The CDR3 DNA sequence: TGCGCCAGCAGCAGGGGTCGATCTCCCAGCGGGAGTGACAATGAGCAGTTCTTC.

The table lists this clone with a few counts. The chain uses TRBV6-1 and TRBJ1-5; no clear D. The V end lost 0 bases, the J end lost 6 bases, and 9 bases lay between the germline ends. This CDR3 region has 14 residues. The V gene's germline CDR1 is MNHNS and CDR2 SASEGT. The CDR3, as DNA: TGTGCCAGCAGTGAAGCGTTCGTATCTCAGCCCCAGCATTTT. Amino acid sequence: CASSEAFVSQPQHF.

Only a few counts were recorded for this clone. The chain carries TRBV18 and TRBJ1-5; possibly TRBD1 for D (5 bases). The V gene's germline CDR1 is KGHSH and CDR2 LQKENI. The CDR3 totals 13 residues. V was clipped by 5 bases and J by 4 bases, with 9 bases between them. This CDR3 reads CASSGEGNQPQHF. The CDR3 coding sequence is TGTGCCAGCTCAGGGGAGGGGAATCAGCCCCAGCATTTT.

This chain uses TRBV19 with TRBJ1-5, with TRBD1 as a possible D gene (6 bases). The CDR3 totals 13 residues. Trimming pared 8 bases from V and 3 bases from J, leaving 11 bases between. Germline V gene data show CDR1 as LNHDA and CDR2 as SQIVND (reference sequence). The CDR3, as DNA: TGTGCCAGTGGCGGGGGGCACAATCAGCCCCAGCATTTT. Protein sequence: CASGGGHNQPQHF.

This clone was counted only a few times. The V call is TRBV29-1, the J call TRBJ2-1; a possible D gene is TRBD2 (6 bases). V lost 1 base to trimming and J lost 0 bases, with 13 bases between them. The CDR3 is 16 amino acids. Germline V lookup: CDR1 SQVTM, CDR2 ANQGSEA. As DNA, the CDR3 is TGCAGCGTTGAAGTCTCTAGCGCGAGCTCCTACAATGAGCAGTTCTTC. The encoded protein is CSVEVSSASSYNEQFF.

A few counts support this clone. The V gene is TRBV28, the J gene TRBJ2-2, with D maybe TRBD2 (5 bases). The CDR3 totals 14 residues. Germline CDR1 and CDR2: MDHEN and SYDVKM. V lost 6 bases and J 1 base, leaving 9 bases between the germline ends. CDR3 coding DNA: TGTGCCAGCAGGGGGAGCATGAACACCGGGGAGCTGTTTTTT. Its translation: CASRGSMNTGELFF.

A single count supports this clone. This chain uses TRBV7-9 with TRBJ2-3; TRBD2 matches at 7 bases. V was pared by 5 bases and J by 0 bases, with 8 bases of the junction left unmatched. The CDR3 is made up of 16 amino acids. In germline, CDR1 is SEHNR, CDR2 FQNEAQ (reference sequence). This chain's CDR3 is CASSPTLATSTDTQYF. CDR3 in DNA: TGTGCCAGCAGCCCGACACTAGCGACTAGCACAGATACGCAGTATTTT.

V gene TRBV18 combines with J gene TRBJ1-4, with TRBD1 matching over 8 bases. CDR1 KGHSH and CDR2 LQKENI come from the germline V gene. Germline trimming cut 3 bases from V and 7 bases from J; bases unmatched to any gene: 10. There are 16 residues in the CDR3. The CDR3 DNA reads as TGTGCCAGCTCACCTGGACAGGGCGTCTTTAGTGAAAAACTGTTTTTT. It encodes CASSPGQGVFSEKLFF.

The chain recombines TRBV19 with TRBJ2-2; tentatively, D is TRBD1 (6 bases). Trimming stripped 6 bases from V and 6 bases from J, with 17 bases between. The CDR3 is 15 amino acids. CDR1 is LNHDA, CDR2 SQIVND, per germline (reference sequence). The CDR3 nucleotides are TGTGCCAGTAGGGACCTACAGGGATTAGCCGGGGAGCTGTTTTTT. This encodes CASRDLQGLAGELFF.

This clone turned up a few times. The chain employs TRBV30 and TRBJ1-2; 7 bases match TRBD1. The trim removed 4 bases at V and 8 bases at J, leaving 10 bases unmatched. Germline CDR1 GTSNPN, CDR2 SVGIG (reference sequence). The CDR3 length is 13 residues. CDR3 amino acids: CAWTVQGKKGYTF. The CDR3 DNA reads TGTGCCTGGACGGTACAGGGGAAAAAGGGCTACACCTTC.

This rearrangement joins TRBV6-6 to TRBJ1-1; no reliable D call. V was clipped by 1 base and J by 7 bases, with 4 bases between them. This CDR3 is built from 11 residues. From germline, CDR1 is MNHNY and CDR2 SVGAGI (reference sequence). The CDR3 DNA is TGTGCCAGCAGTTACTTAATTGAAGCTTTCTTT. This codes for CASSYLIEAFF.

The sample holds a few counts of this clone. In nucleotides, the CDR3 is TGTGCCAGCAGCTTCGGACAGGGCACTGGAAACACCATATATTTT. Translating it yields CASSFGQGTGNTIYF. The chain couples TRBV7-9 to TRBJ1-3; 8 bases map to TRBD1. CDR1 and CDR2 from the germline V gene are SEHNR and FQNEAQ (reference sequence). Trimming took 3 bases from V and 2 from J; bases not matched to a gene: 3. This CDR3 spans 15 amino acids. Complete variable domain (other parts from reference TRBV7-9 and TRBJ1-3): DTGVSQNPRHKITKRGQNVTFRCDPISEHNRLYWYRQTLGQGPEFLTYFQNEAQLEKSRLLSDRFSAERPKGSFSTLEIQRTEQGDSAMYLCASSFGQGTGNTIYFGEGSWLTVV.

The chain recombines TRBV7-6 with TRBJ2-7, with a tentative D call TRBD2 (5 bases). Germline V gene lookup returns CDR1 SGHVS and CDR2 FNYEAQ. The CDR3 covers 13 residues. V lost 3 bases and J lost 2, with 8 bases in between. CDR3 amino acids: CASSLSGTYEQYF. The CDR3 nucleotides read TGTGCCAGCAGCTTGTCCGGGACCTACGAGCAGTACTTC.

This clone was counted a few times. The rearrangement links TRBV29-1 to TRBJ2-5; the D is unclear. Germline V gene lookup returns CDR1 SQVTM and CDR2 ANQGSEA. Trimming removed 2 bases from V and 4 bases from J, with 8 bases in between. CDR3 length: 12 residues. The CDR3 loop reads CSVESPGETQYF. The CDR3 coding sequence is TGCAGCGTTGAATCCCCAGGAGAGACCCAGTACTTC.

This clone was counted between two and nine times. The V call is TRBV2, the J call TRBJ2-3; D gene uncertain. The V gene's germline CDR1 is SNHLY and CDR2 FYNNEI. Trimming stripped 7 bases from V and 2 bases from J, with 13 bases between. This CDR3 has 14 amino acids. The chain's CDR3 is CASTLGLPTDTQYF. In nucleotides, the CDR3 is TGTGCCAGCACCCTGGGCCTTCCCACAGATACGCAGTATTTT.

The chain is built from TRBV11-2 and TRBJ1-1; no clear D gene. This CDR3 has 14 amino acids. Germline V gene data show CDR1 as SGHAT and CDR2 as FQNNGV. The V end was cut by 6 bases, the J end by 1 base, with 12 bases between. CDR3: CASRISRWNTEAFF. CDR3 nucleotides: TGTGCCAGCAGAATTTCTAGGTGGAACACTGAAGCTTTCTTT.

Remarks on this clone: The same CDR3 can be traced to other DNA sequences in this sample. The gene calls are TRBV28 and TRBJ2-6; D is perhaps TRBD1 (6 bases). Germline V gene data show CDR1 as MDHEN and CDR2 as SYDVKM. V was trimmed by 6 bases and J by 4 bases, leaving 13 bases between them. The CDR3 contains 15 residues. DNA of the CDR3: TGTGCCAGCAGCCTGACAGGCTCCGGGGCCAACGTCCTGACTTTC. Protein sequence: CASSLTGSGANVLTF.

CDR3: CASIDGKDGRHEQYF. The CDR3 DNA sequence: TGTGCCAGCATAGACGGAAAGGACGGGAGACACGAGCAGTACTTC. The chain combines TRBV28 with TRBJ2-7; D is perhaps TRBD2 (6 bases). There are 15 residues in the CDR3. The germline V gene has CDR1 MDHEN and CDR2 SYDVKM. Deletions cut 7 bases from V and 5 bases from J, with 21 bases between.

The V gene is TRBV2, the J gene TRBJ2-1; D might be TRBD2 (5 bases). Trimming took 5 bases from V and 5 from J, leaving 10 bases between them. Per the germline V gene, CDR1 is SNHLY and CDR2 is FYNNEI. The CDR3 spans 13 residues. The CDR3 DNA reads TGTGCCAGCAGTCCACTAGAGGACAATGAGCAGTTCTTC. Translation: CASSPLEDNEQFF.